This T cell receptor beta chain emerged from a study of T cells after yellow fever vaccination. Study-level findings and limits: Reappearance after the booster was seen for most primary-vaccination clones, at 96% CD4 and around 88% CD8. A secondary response was less intense yet reached its peak sooner, at day 5 versus 15. CD4 and CD8 compartments shared a small share of clonotypes, likely from convergent recombination. FACS-sorted repertoires could harbor abundant contaminating bulk-population clonotypes.

V was shortened by 8 bases and J by 7 bases, with 19 bases between the two germline ends. CDR1 is SEHNR, CDR2 FQNEAQ, per germline (reference sequence). The CDR3 runs to 14 residues. MiXCR, run by TCRdb on the 5' RACE reads, gives a single entry per CDR3 protein. The sample contains 500,000 to 650,000 distinct CDR3 sequences, around 17% of which appear only once. Details on this clonotype: What it binds is not known.

The specimen was PBMCs, collected around 5 days after the first yellow fever vaccination. The gene calls are TRBV7-9 and TRBJ2-3; perhaps TRBD1 as D (5 bases). The source is a man in his late teens or twenties who received the YFV17D yellow fever vaccine. CDR3 nucleotides: TGTGCCAGCGGGTCCGGGTCCAGGGTGAATACGCAGTATTTT. It translates to CASGSGSRVNTQYF.